This T cell receptor beta chain originates from a study of blood T cell repertoires in COVID-19. Using immunoSEQ multiplex PCR, the repertoire was profiled, and TCRdb retains in-frame clones only, with some absent. The table includes a few hundred thousand clones, 75% to 90% detected once. Looked up from germline, CDR1 is MRHNA and CDR2 is SNTAGT. CDR3 length: 14 amino acids. The V and J ends lost 3 bases and 2 bases, in that order; junction bases with no gene match: 1. Sequencing was performed on PBMCs or T cells enriched from blood (not recorded which). The receptor comes from a woman in her fifties or sixties who had recovered from COVID-19. The chain has TRBV6-4 and TRBJ2-3; TRBD2 matches at 8 bases. CDR3 DNA: TGTGCCAGCAGTGAACTAGCGGTCACAGATACGCAGTATTTT. Protein: CASSELAVTDTQYF.